This TCR beta chain is drawn from a study of blood T cell repertoires in COVID-19. Turning to the study itself: COVID-19 samples, acute and convalescent, were from the United States, Italy and Spain.

The germline V and J ends were trimmed by 6 bases and 4 bases, with 13 bases remaining between them. This CDR3 is built from 14 residues. CDR1 and CDR2 (germline): LGHNT, FRNRAP. Study processing details: Estimated nucleated cell counts came from reference gene primer amplification. Only in-frame clones appear in the TCRdb table, and some are missing; sequencing was by immunoSEQ multiplex PCR. The D gene and trimming were derived from the DNA, and the V and J assignments and clone size from that table. The table has about 340,000 clones, about 86% seen once. V gene TRBV12-5 combines with J gene TRBJ1-5; tentative D call: TRBD1 (6 bases). The source material was peripheral blood. This receptor was obtained from a woman aged 60-75 years with COVID-19, enrolled during active disease. The CDR3 DNA follows: TGTGCTAGTGGGACTGGACAGCTGAATCAGCCCCAGCATTTT. Protein product: CASGTGQLNQPQHF.